These 8 T cell receptor beta chains were all obtained from the same sample, sequenced in a study of HIV-infected children after antiretroviral therapy interruption. Treatment denoted: PENTA 11 planned treatment interruption arm or continuous ART arm. A 3' RACE protocol on RNA, with unique molecular identifiers, produced the TCR library. TCRdb processed the 3' RACE reads anew with MiXCR; each CDR3 protein has one entry. The table has 30,000 to 50,000 distinct CDR3 sequences, more than 6.5% seen once. Sample: CD45RA+ CD4+ T cells from PBMCs, pooled from several time points, taken from a donor given antiretroviral therapy, either interrupted or continuous. Regarding subset: naive CD4+ CD45RA+ CD45RO- T cells. All receptors derive from a pool of human donors with HIV.

This clonotype was recorded a few times. The V call is TRBV4-1, the J call TRBJ2-7; D ambiguous. The ends were cut back, 4 bases at V and 0 bases at J, with 13 bases in the middle. This CDR3 spans 15 amino acids. From germline, CDR1 is MGHRA and CDR2 YSYEKL. DNA of the CDR3: TGCGCCAGCAGCCGCCCGGGCGAGTCCTCCTACGAGCAGTACTTC. Encoded protein: CASSRPGESSYEQYF.

This clonotype is labeled as medium-sized. One end of the junction fails to match germline, which may point to a read error. This chain links TRBV10-1 with TRBJ2-1; D not certain. Germline-derived CDR1 and CDR2 are WNHNN and SYGVQD (reference sequence). The CDR3 covers 13 residues. The DNA for the CDR3 is TGTGCCAGCAGTGAGCAGGTCTATGCTGAGCAGTTCTTC. This encodes CASSEQVYAEQFF.

The genes are TRBV28 and TRBJ2-1; the D call may be TRBD1 or TRBD2 (7 bases each). The CDR3 contains 20 residues. Germline CDR1 is MDHEN and CDR2 is SYDVKM. Between the trimmed V and J ends, which lost 2 bases and 0 bases, there was a span of 23 bases. CDR3 loop: CASSLPDRAYSGDSYNEQFF. The CDR3 DNA is TGTGCCAGCAGTTTACCTGACAGGGCGTACAGCGGGGACTCCTACAATGAGCAGTTCTTC.

This clonotype was detected many times. J is TRBJ1-1 and V is TRBV2; D perhaps matches TRBD1 (6 bases). V lost 7 bases and J lost 3, with 15 bases in between. Germline V CDR1 and CDR2: SNHLY, FYNNEI. This CDR3 has 14 amino acids. The CDR3 coding sequence is TGTGCCAGCATTCAGGACAGTAGGTACACTGAAGCTTTCTTT. Its translation is CASIQDSRYTEAFF.

This clonotype was recorded at least ten times. The V call is TRBV6-1, the J call TRBJ2-1, with D possibly TRBD2 on 6 matching bases. The CDR3 spans 14 residues. Germline assignment: CDR1 MNHNS and CDR2 SASEGT. Trimming took 7 bases from V and 1 from J, leaving 11 bases between them. CDR3 sequence (DNA): TGTGCCAGCAACGCGGGGATTTCCTACAATGAGCAGTTCTTC. It specifies CASNAGISYNEQFF.

This clonotype has more than one count but fewer than ten. The chain couples TRBV25-1 to TRBJ2-3; D call uncertain. Germline CDR1 MGHDK, CDR2 SYGVNS. The CDR3 is 11 amino acids. Trimming stripped 4 bases from V and 6 bases from J, with 5 bases between. The CDR3 DNA sequence: TGTGCCAGCAGTGTTCGCGATACGCAGTATTTT. Amino acid sequence: CASSVRDTQYF.

This clonotype is medium-sized by share. The V call is TRBV10-3, the J call TRBJ1-1, with a possible D match to TRBD1 (5 bases). V lost 8 bases, J lost 4 bases, and 17 bases lay in between. The CDR3 runs to 14 residues. Germline V CDR1 and CDR2: ENHRY, SYGVKD. CDR3 loop: CAISSGSRGTEAFF. CDR3 in DNA: TGTGCCATCTCCTCAGGGTCAAGGGGCACTGAAGCTTTCTTT.

This clonotype was observed many times. The rearrangement joins TRBV6-5 to TRBJ2-7, with 10 bases identical to TRBD1. Germline CDR1 and CDR2: MNHEY and SVGAGI. Unmatched junction bases numbered 4, after V lost 5 bases and J lost 0 bases. The CDR3 is 15 residues long. CDR3 nucleotide sequence: TGTGCCAGCAGTCACCGGGACAGGGGCTCCTACGAGCAGTACTTC. It is translated as CASSHRDRGSYEQYF.